This T cell receptor (beta chain) was captured in a study of blood T cell repertoires in COVID-19. Overall study context: Donors in the United States, Italy and Spain gave samples during acute or convalescent COVID-19.

Original data processing: Nucleated cell counts were estimated from reference gene primer amplification. Some clones are missing from TCRdb's copy, which holds only in-frame ones; the method was immunoSEQ multiplex PCR. The V and J calls and the clone size are those of that table, but D and trimming were determined from the DNA. The sample holds 200,000 to 250,000 clones, around 84% seen once. Germline V lookup: CDR1 KGHDR, CDR2 SFDVKD. The CDR3 has 15 amino acids. J was trimmed by 5 bases and V by 3 bases; bases with no gene match: 5. This chain links TRBV24-1 with TRBJ2-5; 10 positions agree with TRBD1. Input material: peripheral blood. The sequence was obtained from a man aged 45-65 years with active or convalescent COVID-19. DNA for the CDR3: TGTGCCACCAGTGATCTAGGGACAGGGGTTGAGACCCAGTACTTC. It encodes CATSDLGTGVETQYF.